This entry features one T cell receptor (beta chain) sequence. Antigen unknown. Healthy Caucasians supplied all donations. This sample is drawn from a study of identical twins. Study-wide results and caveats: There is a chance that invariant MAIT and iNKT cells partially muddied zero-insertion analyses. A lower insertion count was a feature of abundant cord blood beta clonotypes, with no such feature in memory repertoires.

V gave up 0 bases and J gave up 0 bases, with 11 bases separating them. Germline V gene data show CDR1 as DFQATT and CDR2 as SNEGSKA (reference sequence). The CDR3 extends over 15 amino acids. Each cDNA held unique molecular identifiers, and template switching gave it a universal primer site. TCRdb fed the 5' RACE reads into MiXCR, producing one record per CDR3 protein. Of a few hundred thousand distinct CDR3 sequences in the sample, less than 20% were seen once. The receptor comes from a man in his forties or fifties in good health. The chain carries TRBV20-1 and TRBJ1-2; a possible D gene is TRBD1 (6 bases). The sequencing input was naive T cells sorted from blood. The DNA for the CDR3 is TGCAGTGCTAGAGATTCGAGGGGGGCTAACTATGGCTACACCTTC. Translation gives CSARDSRGANYGYTF.